These 27 T cell receptor beta chains were all obtained from the same sample, sequenced in a study of blood T cell repertoires in COVID-19. Sequenced by immunoSEQ multiplex PCR; TCRdb stores in-frame clones only, minus some. This sample has about 220,000 clones, with 86% found just once. Sequenced sample: PBMCs or T cells enriched from blood (not recorded which). These receptors came from a woman between 35 and 50 years old with acute COVID-19.

The rearrangement uses TRBV6-5 and TRBJ1-2, with 8 bases fitting TRBD1. V gave up 4 bases and J gave up 8 bases; unmatched junction bases: 6. This CDR3 is built from 13 residues. CDR1 is MNHEY, CDR2 SVGAGI, per germline. The CDR3 here is CASSSRTGLGYTF. The DNA for the CDR3 is TGTGCCAGCAGTTCCAGGACAGGGCTGGGCTACACCTTC.

The chain employs TRBV12-5 and TRBJ2-1, with 10 bases fitting TRBD2. Trimming at V came to 4 bases and at J to 1 base, leaving 4 bases not matched to a gene. The CDR3 consists of 16 residues. Germline values: CDR1 LGHNT, CDR2 FRNRAP. The CDR3 region is CASGSLAGASYNEQFF. CDR3 coding DNA: TGTGCTAGTGGTTCCCTAGCGGGGGCGTCCTACAATGAGCAGTTCTTC.

The V and J genes are TRBV20-1 and TRBJ2-5; unclear D gene. Germline V gives CDR1 DFQATT, CDR2 SNEGSKA (reference sequence). Trimming stripped 6 bases from V and 2 bases from J, with 10 bases between. The CDR3 spans 12 residues. DNA of the CDR3: TGCAGTGCCAGTCCCCAGCAAGAGACCCAGTACTTC. The encoded protein is CSASPQQETQYF.

This chain uses TRBV6-4 with TRBJ2-1; 7 positions agree with TRBD2. The CDR3 totals 16 residues. Trimming took 0 bases from V and 0 from J; bases not matched to a gene: 2. Germline loops: CDR1 MRHNA, CDR2 SNTAGT. The CDR3 sequence: CASSDSGGGSYNEQFF. Written as DNA, the CDR3 is TGTGCCAGCAGTGACTCGGGCGGGGGCTCCTACAATGAGCAGTTCTTC.

This clone was recorded a few times. The chain employs TRBV18 and TRBJ1-5, with 9 bases fitting TRBD1. V lost 3 bases and J lost 6; bases outside the gene matches: 9. From germline, CDR1 is KGHSH and CDR2 LQKENI. CDR3 length equals 16 residues. The CDR3 DNA is TGTGCCAGCTCACCGCGGGACAGGGTAGAAGGTCAGCCCCAGCATTTT. Protein product: CASSPRDRVEGQPQHF. Complete variable domain (other parts from reference TRBV18 and TRBJ1-5): NAGVMQNPRHLVRRRGQEARLRCSPMKGHSHVYWYRQLPEEGLKFMVYLQKENIIDESGMPKERFSAEFPKEGPSILRIQQVVRGDSAAYFCASSPRDRVEGQPQHFGDGTRLSIL.

V and J are TRBV6-1 and TRBJ1-1, with D possibly TRBD1 on 5 matching bases. CDR3 length equals 14 residues. The ends were cut back, 2 bases at V and 1 base at J, with 8 bases in the middle. CDR1 is MNHNS, CDR2 SASEGT, per germline. The CDR3: CASSERGQNTEAFF. The CDR3 coding sequence is TGTGCCAGCAGTGAAAGGGGTCAGAACACTGAAGCTTTCTTT.

The chain employs TRBV7-2 and TRBJ2-7; 7 bases line up with TRBD2. The CDR3 sequence is 16 residues long. CDR1 is SGHTA and CDR2 is FQGNSA in the germline V gene. V shed 5 bases, J shed 3 bases, and the junction held 13 bases outside the gene matches. CDR3 DNA sequence: TGTGCCAGCAGCCCCCGGGGCGGGGGTTTAAACTACGAGCAGTACTTC. Protein product: CASSPRGGGLNYEQYF.

CDR3 sequence: CASSQTLTQLYNSPLHF. CDR3 sequence (DNA): TGTGCCAGCAGCCAAACCCTGACACAACTTTATAATTCACCCCTCCACTTT. The V gene is TRBV11-2, the J gene TRBJ1-6; no reliable D call. Trimming stripped 5 bases from V and 4 bases from J, with 18 bases between. This CDR3 spans 17 amino acids. Germline values: CDR1 SGHAT, CDR2 FQNNGV.

This clone was observed a handful of times. The chain has TRBV19 and TRBJ2-5; D gene ambiguous. CDR3 length equals 14 residues. Deletions cut 4 bases from V and 5 bases from J, with 14 bases between. Germline values: CDR1 LNHDA, CDR2 SQIVND (reference sequence). CDR3 in DNA: TGTGCCAGTAGTACCTTTGGGCCGCGCGAGACCCAGTACTTC. As protein: CASSTFGPRETQYF.

The chain is built from TRBV5-1 and TRBJ1-1, with 7 bases identical to TRBD1. The germline gives CDR1 SGHRS, CDR2 YFSETQ. The CDR3 is 16 residues long. V gave up 0 bases and J gave up 0 bases; unmatched junction bases: 5. CDR3 sequence: CASSLELGQLNTEAFF. The DNA of the CDR3 is TGCGCCAGCAGCTTGGAATTGGGACAGTTGAACACTGAAGCTTTCTTT.

The chain carries TRBV29-1 and TRBJ2-7, with D tentatively TRBD2 (5 bases). Germline assignment: CDR1 SQVTM and CDR2 ANQGSEA. Trimming pared 5 bases from V and 3 bases from J, leaving 11 bases between. The CDR3 sequence is 12 residues long. This chain's CDR3 is CSVMTGSYEQYF. The CDR3 region has the DNA TGCAGCGTTATGACGGGGAGCTACGAGCAGTACTTC.

V is TRBV11-2 and J is TRBJ1-2; 7 nucleotides align to TRBD1. Germline CDR1 and CDR2: SGHAT and FQNNGV. The CDR3 has 15 amino acids. V trimming: 5 bases; J trimming: 0 bases; junction bases outside the gene matches: 6. The DNA of the CDR3 is TGTGCCAGCAGCCCTTGGGACAGTTCTAACTATGGCTACACCTTC. This translates into CASSPWDSSNYGYTF. The complete variable domain, with remaining parts taken from reference TRBV11-2 and TRBJ1-2, reads EAGVAQSPRYKIIEKRQSVAFWCNPISGHATLYWYQQILGQGPKLLIQFQNNGVVDDSQLPKDRFSAERLKGVDSTLKIQPAKLEDSAVYLCASSPWDSSNYGYTFGSGTRLTVV.

This chain connects TRBV11-2 to TRBJ1-1; a possible D gene is TRBD1 (5 bases). The germline V and J ends were trimmed by 4 bases and 6 bases, with 21 bases remaining between them. CDR1 and CDR2 (germline): SGHAT, FQNNGV. This CDR3 has 16 amino acids. CDR3 nucleotides: TGTGCCAGCAGCTGGCGGTTGGCAGGGCCATACGCTGAAGCTTTCTTT. As protein: CASSWRLAGPYAEAFF.

CDR3 in amino acids: CASSGIRAGTGLGTQYF. For the CDR3, the DNA is TGTGCCAGCAGCGGGATTAGAGCGGGGACAGGGTTGGGTACGCAGTATTTT. The gene calls are TRBV9 and TRBJ2-3; 9 bases are a match to TRBD1. Germline CDR1 SGDLS, CDR2 YYNGEE. This CDR3 spans 17 amino acids. J lost 8 bases, V lost 3 bases, and 16 bases had no gene match.

The chain recombines TRBV6-5 with TRBJ1-1; no clear D gene. The CDR3 covers 11 residues. Germline V CDR1 and CDR2: MNHEY, SVGAGI. V was shortened by 7 bases and J by 6 bases, with 9 bases between the two germline ends. CDR3 residues: CASMRSAEAFF. Here the CDR3 DNA reads TGTGCCAGCATGCGGAGCGCTGAAGCTTTCTTT.

This clone appeared once. This rearrangement joins TRBV27 to TRBJ1-2, with TRBD1 as a possible D gene (6 bases). Trimming took off 3 bases at V and 4 bases at J, with 9 bases between the two ends. The germline CDR1 and CDR2 sequences are MNHEY and SMNVEV (reference sequence). There are 13 residues in the CDR3. This chain's CDR3 is CASSLGASYGYTF. CDR3 nucleotides: TGTGCCAGCAGTTTGGGGGCCTCCTATGGCTACACCTTC.

The chain has TRBV20-1 and TRBJ1-1; D unclear. The CDR3 consists of 11 residues. Trimming cost V 5 bases and J 7 bases, with 11 bases left between them. Germline values: CDR1 DFQATT, CDR2 SNEGSKA (reference sequence). CDR3: CSAERLREAFF. The CDR3 nucleotides are TGCAGTGCTGAAAGACTGCGTGAAGCTTTCTTT.

The V and J genes are TRBV9 and TRBJ1-1; 7 bases are shared with TRBD1. J was trimmed by 1 base and V by 0 bases; bases with no gene match: 21. This CDR3 is 21 amino acids long. The germline V gene has CDR1 SGDLS and CDR2 YYNGEE. CDR3 sequence reads: CASSVATITGEFASGNTEAFF. As DNA, the CDR3 is TGTGCCAGCAGCGTAGCAACCATTACAGGGGAATTCGCTAGTGGGAACACTGAAGCTTTCTTT.

This clone was picked up one time. The same CDR3 arises from other DNA sequences in this sample as well. This chain's CDR3 is CSAGQGNTEAFF. Written as DNA, the CDR3 is TGCAGCGCGGGACAGGGGAACACTGAAGCTTTCTTT. This chain uses TRBV29-1 with TRBJ1-1; TRBD1 matches 9 bases. This CDR3 has 12 residues. The trim removed 7 bases at V and 1 base at J, leaving 1 base unmatched. CDR1 and CDR2 from the germline V gene are SQVTM and ANQGSEA.

V gene TRBV19 combines with J gene TRBJ2-7; D not resolved. CDR1 and CDR2 from the germline V gene are LNHDA and SQIVND (reference sequence). The V and J ends lost 6 bases and 8 bases respectively, with 17 bases between them. The length of the CDR3 is 13 residues. The CDR3 region is CASSDSATDQQYF. In DNA, the CDR3 is TGTGCCAGTAGCGATTCAGCGACTGACCAGCAGTACTTC.

The chain joins TRBV11-2 to TRBJ1-2; a possible D gene is TRBD1 (5 bases). The V and J ends lost 8 bases and 2 bases respectively, with 15 bases between them. The CDR3 spans 14 residues. CDR1 is SGHAT and CDR2 is FQNNGV in the germline V gene. The CDR3 spells CASGPTAGNYGYTF. Written as DNA, the CDR3 is TGTGCCAGCGGACCTACGGCAGGGAACTATGGCTACACCTTC. The full variable domain, rest sourced from reference TRBV11-2 and TRBJ1-2, is EAGVAQSPRYKIIEKRQSVAFWCNPISGHATLYWYQQILGQGPKLLIQFQNNGVVDDSQLPKDRFSAERLKGVDSTLKIQPAKLEDSAVYLCASGPTAGNYGYTFGSGTRLTVV.

CDR3 nucleotide sequence: TGTGCCAGCAGCTACACCGGGACAGGGGACTACGAGCAGTACTTC. Protein: CASSYTGTGDYEQYF. V and J are TRBV5-6 and TRBJ2-7; 10 bases agree with TRBD1. This CDR3 is built from 15 residues. The V gene's germline CDR1 is SGHDT and CDR2 YYEEEE. The trim removed 3 bases at V and 3 bases at J, leaving 6 bases unmatched. Full variable domain (rest looked up from reference TRBV5-6 and TRBJ2-7): DAGVTQSPTHLIKTRGQQVTLRCSPKSGHDTVSWYQQALGQGPQFIFQYYEEEERQRGNFPDRFSGHQFPNYSSELNVNALLLGDSALYLCASSYTGTGDYEQYFGPGTRLTVT.

This clone has a handful of counts. The chain is built from TRBV28 and TRBJ1-5; D is possibly TRBD1 (5 bases). The length of the CDR3 is 12 residues. The ends were cut back, 9 bases at V and 7 bases at J, with 13 bases in the middle. CDR1 and CDR2 (germline): MDHEN, SYDVKM. The CDR3, as DNA: TGTGCCAGTTCTGGGGGAGGGCAGCCCCAGCATTTT. Its protein is CASSGGGQPQHF.

The chain joins TRBV5-5 to TRBJ2-5; D is possibly TRBD2 (5 bases). From germline, CDR1 is SGHKS and CDR2 YYEKEE (reference sequence). The CDR3 is 15 amino acids. V lost 0 bases and J lost 2, with 11 bases in between. The CDR3 region is CASSLVLGRQETQYF. The CDR3 DNA is TGTGCCAGCAGCTTGGTACTAGGACGACAAGAGACCCAGTACTTC.

The genes are TRBV7-2 and TRBJ1-2, with 11 nucleotides matching TRBD1. The CDR3 consists of 14 residues. V shed 3 bases, J shed 11 bases, and the junction held 8 bases outside the gene matches. Germline V gene sequence: CDR1 SGHTA, CDR2 FQGNSA. CDR3 protein: CASSLDRGRSGYTF. The CDR3 DNA sequence: TGTGCCAGCAGCTTGGACAGGGGGCGAAGTGGATACACCTTC.

V is TRBV29-1 and J is TRBJ2-5, with 9 positions matching TRBD1. Germline V gene sequence: CDR1 SQVTM, CDR2 ANQGSEA. The V gene end was trimmed by 3 bases and the J gene end by 3 bases; junction bases not matched to a gene: 5. CDR3 length equals 14 residues. Written as DNA, the CDR3 is TGCAGCGTTGACCGACAGGGGGAGGAAGAGACCCAGTACTTC. Translation: CSVDRQGEEETQYF.

This chain uses TRBV7-9 with TRBJ2-2, with D perhaps TRBD1 (6 bases). CDR1 is SEHNR and CDR2 is FQNEAQ in the germline V gene (reference sequence). The CDR3 is 14 residues long. Trimming stripped 2 bases from V and 5 bases from J, with 9 bases between. CDR3 bases: TGTGCCAGCAGCTTACCCCAGGGGACCGGGGAGCTGTTTTTT. Protein sequence: CASSLPQGTGELFF.